This T cell receptor (beta chain) originates from a study of blood T cell repertoires in COVID-19. As for the study in general: The United States, Italy and Spain supplied acute and convalescent COVID-19 samples.

Measured with immunoSEQ multiplex PCR; TCRdb has only the in-frame clones, and not every one. The data hold about 180,000 clones, with roughly 82% observed a single time. Either two negative PCRs, clearance, or symptom resolution qualified Cohort 3 donors as recovered. Sequenced material: PBMCs or T cells enriched from blood (not recorded which). The source is a woman aged 25 to 39 who had recovered from COVID-19.

The CDR3 coding sequence is TGTGCCAGCAGCTTGGGTCTAGCGGGAGAAGCGTCCTACGAGCAGTACTTC. Encoded protein: CASSLGLAGEASYEQYF. The chain links TRBV5-6 to TRBJ2-7; 10 positions agree with TRBD2. V lost 0 bases, J lost 1 base, and 7 bases stayed unmatched. CDR3 length: 17 residues. Germline V gene sequence: CDR1 SGHDT, CDR2 YYEEEE. The whole variable domain, filled in from reference TRBV5-6 and TRBJ2-7, reads DAGVTQSPTHLIKTRGQQVTLRCSPKSGHDTVSWYQQALGQGPQFIFQYYEEEERQRGNFPDRFSGHQFPNYSSELNVNALLLGDSALYLCASSLGLAGEASYEQYFGPGTRLTVT.